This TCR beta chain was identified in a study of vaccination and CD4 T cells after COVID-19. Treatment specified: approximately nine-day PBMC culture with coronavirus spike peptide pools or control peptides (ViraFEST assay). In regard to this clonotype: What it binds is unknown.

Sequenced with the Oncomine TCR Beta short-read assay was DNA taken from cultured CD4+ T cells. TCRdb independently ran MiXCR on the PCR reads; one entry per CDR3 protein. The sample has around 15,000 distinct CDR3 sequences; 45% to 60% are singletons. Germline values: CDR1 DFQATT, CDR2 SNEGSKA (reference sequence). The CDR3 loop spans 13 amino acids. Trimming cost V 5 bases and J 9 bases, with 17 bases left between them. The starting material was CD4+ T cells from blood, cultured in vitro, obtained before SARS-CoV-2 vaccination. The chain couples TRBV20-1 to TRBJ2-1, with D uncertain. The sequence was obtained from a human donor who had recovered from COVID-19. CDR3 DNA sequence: TGCAGTGCTGACCGGGCCTCCATGGGTGAGCAGTTCTTC. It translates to CSADRASMGEQFF.